A single sample is the source of the 20 T cell receptor beta chains below, sequenced in a study of molecular identifiers for immune sequencing clone quantification (dated by TCRdb to 2017 to 2018). The library was made by PCR. Sequencing instrument: Illumina HiSeq 4000. TCRdb cleaned the public reads at Q25 with fastp, built clones with MiXCR and kept in-frame beta chains. Rows merge per CDR3 protein into single entries with the most common DNA and genes. This sample holds a few hundred thousand distinct CDR3 sequences; 20% to 25% were observed only once. The ten largest clones add up to about 0.8% of the sample. Sequenced: naive CD8+ T cells from blood, with Jurkat cell RNA spiked in. Taken with the paper, the label for cell subset or site translates to: FACS-sorted CD8+CD4-CCR7+CD45RA+ naive T cells. These receptors were obtained from a human donor in good health. Some libraries in this study had Jurkat cell RNA spiked in.

The rearrangement uses TRBV6-1 and TRBJ1-1; D is perhaps TRBD1 (5 bases). The germline V gene encodes CDR1 MNHNS and CDR2 SASEGT. Trimming pared 9 bases from V and 4 bases from J, leaving 15 bases between. The length of the CDR3 is 13 residues. CDR3 DNA: TGTGCCAGTAGGACGGGGGTTAGCACTGAAGCTTTCTTT. Translating gives CASRTGVSTEAFF.

In the case of this clonotype: This may arise from a read error, as a much more abundant clone is one base away. V gene TRBV15 combines with J gene TRBJ1-1; maybe TRBD1 (6 bases). The CDR3 has 15 amino acids. Per the germline V gene, CDR1 is LNHNV and CDR2 is YYDKDF (reference sequence). V lost 3 bases and J lost 1, with 12 bases in between. The CDR3: CATSRGGRGNTEAFF. The DNA of the CDR3 is TGTGCCACCAGCAGGGGGGGCAGGGGGAACACTGAAGCTTTCTTT. Together with reference TRBV15 and TRBJ1-1, the CDR3 gives the full variable domain: DAMVIQNPRYQVTQFGKPVTLSCSQTLNHNVMYWYQQKSSQAPKLLFHYYDKDFNNEADTPDNFQSRRPNTSFCFLDIRSPGLGDTAMYLCATSRGGRGNTEAFFGQGTRLTVV.

A note on this clonotype: This may be a read error: a much more frequent sequence differs by one nucleotide. V gene TRBV27 combines with J gene TRBJ2-7; the D gene is possibly TRBD1 (6 bases). Trimming stripped 11 bases from V and 0 bases from J, with 14 bases between. This CDR3 region has 13 residues. Germline CDR1 MNHEY, CDR2 SMNVEV (reference sequence). In DNA form, the CDR3 reads TGTGCCGCCCAGAGGACAGACTCCTACGAGCAGTACTTC. This codes for CAAQRTDSYEQYF.

The chain uses TRBV30 and TRBJ2-7; D call uncertain. The ends were cut back, 4 bases at V and 4 bases at J, with 17 bases in the middle. CDR3 length: 14 residues. CDR1 is GTSNPN, CDR2 SVGIG, per germline (reference sequence). CDR3 protein: CAWTPGPRKYEQYF. CDR3 bases: TGTGCCTGGACCCCCGGGCCGAGGAAATACGAGCAGTACTTC.

The rearrangement uses TRBV28 and TRBJ2-7; TRBD1 might be the D (5 bases). Trimming pared 5 bases from V and 2 bases from J, leaving 16 bases between. Germline V CDR1 and CDR2: MDHEN, SYDVKM. The CDR3 consists of 15 residues. The CDR3 spells CASSVSRTQTYEQYF. The CDR3, as DNA: TGTGCCAGCAGTGTTTCGCGGACACAAACCTACGAGCAGTACTTC.

This rearrangement joins TRBV12-3 or TRBV12-4 to TRBJ1-1; TRBD1 matches at 11 bases. After removal of 4 bases from V and 1 base from J, the junction contained 5 bases not matched to a gene. The CDR3 runs to 16 residues. The DNA of the CDR3 is TGTGCCAGCAGTTACGGGACAGGGGGAAGGAACACTGAAGCTTTCTTT. The encoded protein is CASSYGTGGRNTEAFF.

The chain couples TRBV19 to TRBJ2-3; 11 positions match TRBD2. Germline V gene sequence: CDR1 LNHDA, CDR2 SQIVND (reference sequence). With V trimmed by 2 bases and J by 4 bases, 2 bases remained unmatched. The CDR3 covers 15 residues. The CDR3, as DNA: TGTGCCAGTAGTATAACTAGCGGGGGCTCAGATACGCAGTATTTT. It encodes CASSITSGGSDTQYF.

The rearrangement uses TRBV30 and TRBJ2-5; 7 bases agree with TRBD1. Germline CDR1 and CDR2: GTSNPN and SVGIG (reference sequence). Unmatched junction bases numbered 9, after V lost 4 bases and J lost 1 base. The CDR3 covers 15 residues. The CDR3, as DNA: TGTGCCTGGAATTCCGGGACAGCCCTCCAAGAGACCCAGTACTTC. It yields the protein CAWNSGTALQETQYF.

The chain couples TRBV19 to TRBJ1-1, with TRBD1 identical over 8 bases. The CDR3 is 15 amino acids. The J segment lost 1 base and the V segment lost 3 bases, leaving 4 bases of the junction unmatched. Germline values: CDR1 LNHDA, CDR2 SQIVND (reference sequence). CDR3 DNA sequence: TGTGCCAGTAGTATTCAGGGGGCGACGAACACTGAAGCTTTCTTT. Amino acid sequence: CASSIQGATNTEAFF.

The rearrangement links TRBV12-3 or TRBV12-4 to TRBJ2-7; D ambiguous. V was shortened by 5 bases and J by 2 bases, with 10 bases between the two germline ends. The CDR3 totals 13 residues. The CDR3: CASSHGSAYEQYF. The DNA of the CDR3 is TGTGCCAGCAGTCACGGGTCCGCCTACGAGCAGTACTTC.

In this sample, this clonotype turned up a few times. This chain joins TRBV5-1 and TRBJ1-2; 9 bases agree with TRBD1. Germline CDR1 reads SGHRS; CDR2 reads YFSETQ. The CDR3 runs 15 residues. V lost 4 bases and J lost 2; bases outside the gene matches: 6. The CDR3 loop is CASSTGQGSNYGYTF. DNA of the CDR3: TGCGCCAGCAGCACGGGACAGGGTTCCAACTATGGCTACACCTTC.

This clonotype has ten or more counts. The rearrangement uses TRBV28 and TRBJ1-2, with D tentatively TRBD1 (6 bases). The CDR3 sequence is 16 residues long. V lost 3 bases and J 4 bases, leaving 18 bases between the germline ends. The germline V gene has CDR1 MDHEN and CDR2 SYDVKM. The CDR3 sequence: CASSLTRQDPTYGYTF. In DNA form, the CDR3 reads TGTGCCAGCAGTTTGACCCGACAGGACCCCACCTATGGCTACACCTTC.

This clonotype was recorded at least ten times. This chain joins TRBV7-8 and TRBJ2-7; D gene ambiguous. The CDR3 is 13 residues long. The germline gives CDR1 SGHVS, CDR2 FQNEAQ. The ends were cut back, 5 bases at V and 2 bases at J, with 10 bases in the middle. CDR3 sequence (DNA): TGTGCCAGCAGCCCGGACCCAGCCTACGAGCAGTACTTC. This translates into CASSPDPAYEQYF. Drawing the rest from reference TRBV7-8 and TRBJ2-7, the complete variable domain is GAGVSQSPRYKVAKRGQDVALRCDPISGHVSLFWYQQALGQGPEFLTYFQNEAQLDKSGLPSDRFFAERPEGSVSTLKIQRTQQEDSAVYLCASSPDPAYEQYFGPGTRLTVT.

At least ten counts were recorded for this clonotype. The chain has TRBV7-9 and TRBJ2-7; weak D call: TRBD1 (6 bases). V lost 2 bases, J lost 3 bases, and 14 bases lay in between. This CDR3 region has 15 residues. CDR1 and CDR2 (germline): SEHNR, FQNEAQ (reference sequence). Here the CDR3 DNA reads TGTGCCAGCAGCTTATTGGCGACAGGTTACTACGAGCAGTACTTC. This translates into CASSLLATGYYEQYF.

With respect to this clonotype: A much more abundant neighbour one base away suggests this may be a read error. The CDR3 spells CASSVRDSPAYGYTF. CDR3 nucleotide sequence: TGTGCCAGCAGCGTAAGGGACAGTCCTGCCTATGGCTACACCTTC. This chain connects TRBV9 to TRBJ1-2; 7 nucleotides line up with TRBD1. V shed 1 base, J shed 4 bases, and the junction held 7 bases outside the gene matches. The CDR3 length is 15 residues. The V gene's germline CDR1 is SGDLS and CDR2 YYNGEE. Together with reference TRBV9 and TRBJ1-2, the CDR3 gives the full variable domain: DSGVTQTPKHLITATGQRVTLRCSPRSGDLSVYWYQQSLDQGLQFLIQYYNGEERAKGNILERFSAQQFPDLHSELNLSSLELGDSALYFCASSVRDSPAYGYTFGSGTRLTVV.

With regard to this clonotype: This likely traces to a read error, being one base from a far larger clone. J is TRBJ2-7 and V is TRBV7-2; TRBD2 might be the D (7 bases). Trimming removed 5 bases at V and 5 bases at J, with 13 bases between. The germline V gene encodes CDR1 SGHTA and CDR2 FQGNSA. The CDR3 covers 13 residues. CDR3 residues: CASSPRGGNEQYF. In nucleotides, the CDR3 is TGTGCCAGCAGCCCGAGGGGGGGCAACGAGCAGTACTTC.

The table lists this clonotype with many counts. The chain uses TRBV9 and TRBJ2-3, with 9 bases that match TRBD2. The V and J ends lost 7 bases and 2 bases, in that order; junction bases with no gene match: 8. Looked up from germline, CDR1 is SGDLS and CDR2 is YYNGEE. The CDR3 consists of 15 residues. The chain's CDR3 is CASAVAGAITDTQYF. The CDR3, as DNA: TGTGCCAGCGCAGTAGCGGGGGCGATCACAGATACGCAGTATTTT.

The genes are TRBV7-6 and TRBJ2-7; TRBD2 aligns across 10 bases. J was trimmed by 3 bases and V by 5 bases; bases with no gene match: 7. There are 15 residues in the CDR3. CDR1 and CDR2 (germline): SGHVS, FNYEAQ. CDR3 sequence (DNA): TGTGCCAGCAGCACCTGGACTAGCGGAAACTACGAGCAGTACTTC. Amino acid sequence: CASSTWTSGNYEQYF.

The J gene is TRBJ2-3, the V gene TRBV10-3, with TRBD2 matching 9 bases. The CDR3 consists of 14 residues. The V segment lost 8 bases and the J segment 0 bases; nucleotides outside the gene matches: 3. The germline CDR1 and CDR2 sequences are ENHRY and SYGVKD. CDR3 sequence: CAIASGTSTDTQYF. Written as DNA, the CDR3 is TGTGCCATCGCTAGCGGGACTAGCACAGATACGCAGTATTTT.

This clonotype showed up many times. The chain combines TRBV2 with TRBJ2-3, with 9 bases aligning to TRBD1. Germline V gene lookup returns CDR1 SNHLY and CDR2 FYNNEI. Trimming at V came to 6 bases and at J to 5 bases, leaving 9 bases not matched to a gene. This CDR3 region has 15 residues. CDR3 nucleotides: TGTGCCAGCAGAGATGACAGGGGGACCGAAGATACGCAGTATTTT. This gives the protein CASRDDRGTEDTQYF.